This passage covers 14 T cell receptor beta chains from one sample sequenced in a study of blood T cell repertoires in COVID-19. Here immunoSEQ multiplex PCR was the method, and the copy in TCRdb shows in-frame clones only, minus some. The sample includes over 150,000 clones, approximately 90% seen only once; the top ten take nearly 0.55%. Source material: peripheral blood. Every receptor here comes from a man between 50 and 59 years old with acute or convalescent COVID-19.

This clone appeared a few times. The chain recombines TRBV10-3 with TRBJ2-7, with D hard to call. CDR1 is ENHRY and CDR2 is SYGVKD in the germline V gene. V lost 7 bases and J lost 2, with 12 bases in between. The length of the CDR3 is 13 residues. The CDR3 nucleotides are TGTGCCATCAAGGCAGGCGCAACCTACGAGCAGTACTTC. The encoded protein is CAIKAGATYEQYF.

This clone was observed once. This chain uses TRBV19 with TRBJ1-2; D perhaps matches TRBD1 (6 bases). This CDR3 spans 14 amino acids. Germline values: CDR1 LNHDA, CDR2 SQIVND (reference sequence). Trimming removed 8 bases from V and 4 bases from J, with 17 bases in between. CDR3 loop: CASPDQGNSYGYTF. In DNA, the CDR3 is TGTGCCAGTCCAGATCAGGGGAATTCCTATGGCTACACCTTC.

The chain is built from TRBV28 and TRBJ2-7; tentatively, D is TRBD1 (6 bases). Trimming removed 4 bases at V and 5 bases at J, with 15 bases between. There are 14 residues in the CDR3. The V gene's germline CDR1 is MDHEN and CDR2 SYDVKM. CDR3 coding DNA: TGTGCCAGCAGTTGGCGCCAGGGGCTTGACGAGCAGTACTTC. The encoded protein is CASSWRQGLDEQYF.

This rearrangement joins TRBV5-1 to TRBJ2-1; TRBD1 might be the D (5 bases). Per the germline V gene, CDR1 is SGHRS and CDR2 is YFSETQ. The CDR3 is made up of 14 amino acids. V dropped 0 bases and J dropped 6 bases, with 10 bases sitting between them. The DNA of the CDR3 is TGCGCCAGCAGCTTGGGGGGCGTTCTCAATGAGCAGTTCTTC. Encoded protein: CASSLGGVLNEQFF.

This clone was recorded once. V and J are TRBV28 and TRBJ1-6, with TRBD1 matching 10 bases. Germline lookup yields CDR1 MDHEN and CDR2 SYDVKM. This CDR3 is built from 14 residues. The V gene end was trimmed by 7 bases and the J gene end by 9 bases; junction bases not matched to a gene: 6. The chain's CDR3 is CASKPGQGSSPLHF. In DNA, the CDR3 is TGTGCCAGCAAACCGGGACAGGGGAGTTCACCCCTCCACTTT.

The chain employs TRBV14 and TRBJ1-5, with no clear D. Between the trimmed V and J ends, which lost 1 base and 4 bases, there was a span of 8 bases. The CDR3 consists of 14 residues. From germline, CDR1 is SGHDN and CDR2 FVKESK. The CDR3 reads CASSQGIINQPQHF. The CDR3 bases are TGTGCCAGCAGCCAAGGTATTATTAATCAGCCCCAGCATTTT.

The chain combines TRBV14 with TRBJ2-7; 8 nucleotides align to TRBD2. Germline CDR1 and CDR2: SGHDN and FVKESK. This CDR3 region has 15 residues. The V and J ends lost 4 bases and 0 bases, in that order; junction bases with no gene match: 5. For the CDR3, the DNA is TGTGCCAGCAGCCCACTCCTAGCGGGCTCCTACGAGCAGTACTTC. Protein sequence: CASSPLLAGSYEQYF.

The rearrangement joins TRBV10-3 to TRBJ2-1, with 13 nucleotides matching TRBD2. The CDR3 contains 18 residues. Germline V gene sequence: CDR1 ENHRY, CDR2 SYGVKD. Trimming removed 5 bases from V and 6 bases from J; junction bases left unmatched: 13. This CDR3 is CAISPTSGRLVVRNEQFF. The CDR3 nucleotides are TGTGCCATCAGTCCGACTAGCGGGAGGTTAGTTGTTCGCAATGAGCAGTTCTTC.

CDR3 region: CASGTSGPPYEQYF. CDR3 DNA sequence: TGTGCCAGCGGAACTAGCGGGCCCCCCTACGAGCAGTACTTC. J is TRBJ2-7 and V is TRBV3-1 (or the pseudogene TRBV3-2); TRBD2 aligns across 9 bases. Germline trimming cut 8 bases from V and 2 bases from J; bases unmatched to any gene: 7. Germline V gives CDR1 LGHDT, CDR2 YNNKEL (reference sequence). This CDR3 comprises 14 residues.

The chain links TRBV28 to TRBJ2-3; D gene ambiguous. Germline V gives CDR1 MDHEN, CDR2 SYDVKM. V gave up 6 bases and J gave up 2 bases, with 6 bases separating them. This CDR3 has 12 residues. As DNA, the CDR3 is TGTGCCAGCAGCCTTTTCACAGATACGCAGTATTTT. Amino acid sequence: CASSLFTDTQYF.

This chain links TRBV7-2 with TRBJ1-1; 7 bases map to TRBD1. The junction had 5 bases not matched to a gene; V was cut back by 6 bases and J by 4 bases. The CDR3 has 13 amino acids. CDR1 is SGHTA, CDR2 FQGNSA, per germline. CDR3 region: CASREQGSTEAFF. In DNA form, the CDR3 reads TGTGCCAGCAGGGAACAGGGGAGCACTGAAGCTTTCTTT.

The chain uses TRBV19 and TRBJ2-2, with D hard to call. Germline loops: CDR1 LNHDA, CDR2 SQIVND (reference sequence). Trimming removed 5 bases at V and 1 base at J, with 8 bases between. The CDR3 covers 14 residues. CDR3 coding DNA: TGTGCCAGTAGTCGGGTCGAGAACACCGGGGAGCTGTTTTTT. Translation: CASSRVENTGELFF.

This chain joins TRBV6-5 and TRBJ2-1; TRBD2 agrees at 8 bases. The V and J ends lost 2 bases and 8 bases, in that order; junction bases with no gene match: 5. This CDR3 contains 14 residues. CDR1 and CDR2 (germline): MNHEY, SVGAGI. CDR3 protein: CASSYLSGGDEQFF. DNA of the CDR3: TGTGCCAGCAGTTACCTGTCCGGGGGGGATGAGCAGTTCTTC.

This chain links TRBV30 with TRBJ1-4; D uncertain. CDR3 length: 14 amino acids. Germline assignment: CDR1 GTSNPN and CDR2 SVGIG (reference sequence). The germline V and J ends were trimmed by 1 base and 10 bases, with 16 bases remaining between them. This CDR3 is CAWSGGSGEGKLFF. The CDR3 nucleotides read TGTGCCTGGAGTGGGGGATCGGGTGAGGGAAAACTGTTTTTT.